The 12 T cell receptor beta chains in this list originate from one sample, sequenced in a study of sequential checkpoint blockade in melanoma. Treatment in this sample: randomized to nivolumab then ipilimumab (arm A) or the reverse (arm B). TCRdb's copy holds only in-frame clones and misses some; the assay was immunoSEQ multiplex PCR. Of about 17,000 clones detected, 60% to 80% appear once; the ten largest clones hold 12%. The sequencing here drew on CD8+ T cells sorted from blood (inferred from file names), taken from a patient given nivolumab and ipilimumab in sequence. These receptors were collected from a human donor with melanoma.

As for this clone: Compared with germline, one end of the junction differs, possibly owing to a read error. V and J are TRBV4-1 and TRBJ2-7; D uncertain. The germline V gene has CDR1 MGHRA and CDR2 YSYEKL. The CDR3 is 13 amino acids. As DNA, the CDR3 is TGCGCCAGCAGCCAAGAAGATTCATACGGGCAGTACTTC. Its protein product is CASSQEDSYGQYF.

V usage is TRBV4-3 and J usage is TRBJ1-1, with D unclear. The V and J ends lost 0 bases and 4 bases respectively, with 18 bases between them. The CDR3 spans 17 residues. Looked up from germline, CDR1 is LGHNA and CDR2 is YSLEER. The DNA of the CDR3 is TGCGCCAGCAGCCAAGATCGGGGTGAGGATCAGCCCACTGAAGCTTTCTTT. It encodes CASSQDRGEDQPTEAFF.

This clone was observed a single time. The chain is built from TRBV4-3 and TRBJ1-6; no firm D call. This CDR3 is built from 15 residues. V lost 0 bases to trimming and J lost 2 bases, with 5 bases between them. Germline V gene data show CDR1 as LGHNA and CDR2 as YSLEER. The CDR3 nucleotides read TGCGCCAGCAGCCAAGACAGAACCTATAATTCACCCCTCCACTTT. Amino acids: CASSQDRTYNSPLHF.

V usage is TRBV5-5 and J usage is TRBJ2-7; D is uncertain. Looked up from germline, CDR1 is SGHKS and CDR2 is YYEKEE (reference sequence). There are 17 residues in the CDR3. Between the trimmed V and J ends, which lost 4 bases and 0 bases, there was a span of 20 bases. CDR3 sequence reads: CASSPSHRTSFSYEQYF. The CDR3 region has the DNA TGTGCCAGCAGCCCTTCACATCGTACGTCTTTCTCCTACGAGCAGTACTTC.

The genes are TRBV4-1 and TRBJ1-1; weak D call: TRBD1 (5 bases). The V and J ends lost 2 bases and 4 bases respectively, with 17 bases between them. This CDR3 is 16 amino acids long. Germline CDR1 reads MGHRA; CDR2 reads YSYEKL. The CDR3 DNA reads TGCGCCAGCAGCCAACCAATTGGGGGGAGGACCACTGAAGCTTTCTTT. It is translated as CASSQPIGGRTTEAFF.

The rearrangement links TRBV4-3 to TRBJ1-4, with D possibly TRBD1 on 6 matching bases. Germline CDR1 is LGHNA and CDR2 is YSLEER. This CDR3 region has 18 residues. The V and J ends lost 0 bases and 8 bases respectively, with 22 bases between them. DNA of the CDR3: TGCGCCAGCAGCCAAGATCAGCGGACTGGGGGCGATTCAGAAAAACTGTTTTTT. As protein: CASSQDQRTGGDSEKLFF.

The rearrangement joins TRBV11-2 to TRBJ2-3, with 9 bases lining up with TRBD2. This CDR3 region has 15 residues. The germline V gene encodes CDR1 SGHAT and CDR2 FQNNGV. Unmatched junction bases numbered 6, after V lost 4 bases and J lost 4 bases. The CDR3 sequence: CASSWVAGESDTQYF. The CDR3 coding sequence is TGTGCCAGCAGCTGGGTAGCGGGAGAGTCAGATACGCAGTATTTT.

The chain joins TRBV5-4 to TRBJ2-7; possibly TRBD1 for D (5 bases). The CDR3 has 14 residues. Per germline, CDR1 SGHNT and CDR2 YYREEE (reference sequence). Trimming took off 2 bases at V and 3 bases at J, with 12 bases between the two ends. The DNA of the CDR3 is TGTGCCAGCAGCTTTGATCTAGGGGACTACGAGCAGTACTTC. It codes for CASSFDLGDYEQYF.

The gene calls are TRBV28 and TRBJ1-2; TRBD1 might be the D (6 bases). V was pared by 5 bases and J by 3 bases, with 13 bases between. Germline V gene sequence: CDR1 MDHEN, CDR2 SYDVKM. CDR3 size: 14 residues. CDR3 protein: CASSPGAGHYGYTF. For the CDR3, the DNA is TGTGCCAGCAGTCCAGGGGCAGGGCACTATGGCTACACCTTC.

The CDR3 loop is CASSPSGGMNTEAFF. The CDR3 region has the DNA TGTGCCAGCAGTCCCTCAGGGGGCATGAACACTGAAGCTTTCTTT. The chain uses TRBV25-1 and TRBJ1-1; 8 bases fit TRBD1. Per the germline V gene, CDR1 is MGHDK and CDR2 is SYGVNS. The V segment lost 5 bases and the J segment 0 bases; nucleotides outside the gene matches: 5. The CDR3 extends over 15 amino acids. The variable domain in full, with the rest retrieved from reference TRBV25-1 and TRBJ1-1, is EADIYQTPRYLVIGTGKKITLECSQTMGHDKMYWYQQDPGMELHLIHYSYGVNSTEKGDLSSESTVSRIRTEHFPLTLESARPSHTSQYLCASSPSGGMNTEAFFGQGTRLTVV.

This rearrangement joins TRBV6-5 to TRBJ1-2, with D perhaps matching TRBD1 (5 bases). Trimming removed 4 bases at V and 4 bases at J, with 10 bases between. Germline V gene data show CDR1 as MNHEY and CDR2 as SVGAGI. The CDR3 loop spans 13 amino acids. In nucleotides, the CDR3 is TGTGCCAGCAGTTCCCAGGGCATCTATGGCTACACCTTC. It translates to CASSSQGIYGYTF.

The CDR3 bases are TGTGCCAGTCCTACCCCGGGACAGGGGGCACACGAGCAGTACTTC. This encodes CASPTPGQGAHEQYF. The chain uses TRBV6-5 and TRBJ2-7; 12 bases are a match to TRBD1. Germline-derived CDR1 and CDR2 are MNHEY and SVGAGI. The V segment lost 9 bases and the J segment 5 bases; nucleotides outside the gene matches: 11. This CDR3 has 15 residues.